The sequence of this T cell receptor beta chain was determined in a study of human T cells and chemical hapten exposure (dated by TCRdb to 2020 to 2023). About the investigation overall: For sensitization, 2% DPC in acetone was applied to a roughly 2 cm by roughly 2 cm area of upper inner arm skin. Libraries were combined into a pool for sequencing, and differences in TCR yield between samples came mainly from small differences in library volumes within the pool. The mostly female patient cohort included alopecia areata with under or over 50% scalp involvement, alopecia totalis and alopecia universalis. The study tracked peripheral blood TCR repertoire changes in vivo during primary and secondary sensitization to the hapten diphenylcyclopropenone (DPC) in alopecia patients. Patch testing was performed on the upper back with Finn chambers containing 0.01% DPC, and the patch tests were scored after 6 days according to International Contact Dermatitis Research Group standards. Patient blood was sampled pre-sensitization (week 0) and at 2, 6 and about 24 weeks after DPC sensitization. Patients additionally received weekly therapeutic DPC doses to the scalp throughout the approximately 25-week study period. For TCR sequencing, blood came from 25 to 35 alopecia patients at anywhere from one to four time points (pre-sensitization, 2, 6 and 24 weeks). Here is what the overall study found, with its caveats: Significantly more large CDR3 similarity clusters were formed by expanded TCRs than by pre-sensitization or healthy control sets, consistent with antigen-driven responses. Because every patient had alopecia, a presumed autoimmune disease, the patients' immune response might differ from that of healthy individuals. Patch test score correlated positively with the number of PT1 expanded TCRs, reaching significance at thresholds 8, 16 and 32 but not at 4. After repeated subsampling, the strength of the expansion versus patch-test correlation and the threshold at which it became significant changed. DPC sensitization did not change the number of TCRs with a frequency above 1 in 1000, and there was no evidence of changes in global repertoire structure.

From cysteine to phenylalanine, the CDR3 is 14 amino acids long. Only CDR3 DNA is held: 42 bases, read in frame from base 1. Taken from the germline V gene, the CDR1 and CDR2 loops are MDHEN and SYDVKM. V is shortened by 7 bases, J by 6 bases, and the region joining them spans 16 bases. The receptor library was made with RACE. Sequencing took place on a NextSeq 500. Library preparation attached unique molecular identifiers to individual cDNA molecules for quantitative, reproducible TCR counting. For every blood RNA sample, sequencing covered both the TCR alpha and TCR beta chains. As for the authors' bioinformatics: Samples had a median of 95,638 TCRs, with a range from roughly 20,000 to 700,000. V, J and CDR3 annotation of the TCR reads was carried out using the Decombinator software suite. Every sample was subsampled to the same number of TCRs (28,000) for the PS versus PT1 abundance plots. TCRs were defined as expanded if absent before sensitization and observed at least eight times at the 2-week time point. TCRdb trimmed the raw reads at Q25, called clones with MiXCR and kept productive beta chains. Every entry covers one CDR3 protein and lists the most common genes and DNA from its rows. In this record, the V and J calls reflect TCRdb's handling and not the investigators' own analysis. The sample profile shows 150,000 to 200,000 distinct CDR3 sequences; about 15% of them were found once. The ten largest clones capture 1.7% of the sample.

What this sample's time point label stands for: patch test 1, 2 weeks after DPC sensitization. The treatment or condition label of this sample denotes: therapeutic diphenylcyclopropenone sensitization with weekly scalp DPC. Blood at each patch-test visit was drawn before the patch test was applied. Eligible patients were aged 18 to 70, diagnosed with alopecia, deemed suitable for DPC therapy, and excluded if pregnant. Unfractionated whole blood was collected in Tempus Blood RNA tubes, and total RNA was extracted from that blood. This clonotype has more than one count but fewer than ten. Its binding antigen is unknown. No much larger clone is present one base from it, and per-base qualities are unavailable.

The source is a woman aged 25 to 39 with alopecia areata. Some clones in this sample may be carry-over from other donors' samples. This receptor chain uses TRBV28 and TRBJ1-5, with no reliable assignment of the D segment. The sequenced sample was whole blood, obtained in connection with sensitization to the hapten diphenylcyclopropenone (DPC). At the DNA level, the sequence is TGTGCCAGCACCACCCTCGGGGTAGGTCAGCCCCAGCATTTT. This translates into CASTTLGVGQPQHF. Beyond the CDR3, the reference TRBV28 and TRBJ1-5 genes provide the residues; the full variable domain reads: DVKVTQSSRYLVKRTGEKVFLECVQDMDHENMFWYRQDPGLGLRLIYFSYDVKMKEKGDIPEGYSVSREKKERFSLILESASTNQTSMYLCASTTLGVGQPQHFGDGTRLSIL.